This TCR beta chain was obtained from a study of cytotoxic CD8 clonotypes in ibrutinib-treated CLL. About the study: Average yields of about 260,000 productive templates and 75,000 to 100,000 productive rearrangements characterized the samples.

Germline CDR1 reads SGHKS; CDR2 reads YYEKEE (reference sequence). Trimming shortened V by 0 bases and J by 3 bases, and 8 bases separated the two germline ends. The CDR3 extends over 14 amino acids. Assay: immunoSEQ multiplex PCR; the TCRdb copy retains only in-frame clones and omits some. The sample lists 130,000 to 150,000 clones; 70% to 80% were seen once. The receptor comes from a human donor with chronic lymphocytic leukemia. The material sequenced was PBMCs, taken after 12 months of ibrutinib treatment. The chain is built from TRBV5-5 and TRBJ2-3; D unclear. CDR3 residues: CASSLAGTTDTQYF. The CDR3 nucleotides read TGTGCCAGCAGCTTGGCAGGTACAACAGATACGCAGTATTTT.